This T cell receptor (beta chain) was sequenced during a study of blood T cell repertoires in COVID-19. In the study overall: The United States, Italy and Spain provided the acute and convalescent COVID-19 samples. PBMCs, B-cell-depleted T cells, or T cells were the source of the cDNA or gDNA that made up the material.

This clone was observed once. Germline CDR1 is GTSNPN and CDR2 is SVGIG (reference sequence). Trimming took 0 bases from V and 4 from J, leaving 10 bases between them. This CDR3 region has 15 residues. Source study methods: Amplification from reference gene primers served as the basis for estimated nucleated cell counts. Sequencing used immunoSEQ multiplex PCR; TCRdb keeps in-frame clones, though not all of them. That table furnishes V, J and clone size, whereas the DNA furnished D and trimming. The sample yields approximately 280,000 clones, over 75% seen once. The chain carries TRBV30 and TRBJ2-6; D unresolved. The sequencing sample was made of peripheral blood. The TCR comes from a man aged 45-60 years with active or convalescent COVID-19. The CDR3 region has the DNA TGTGCCTGGAGTGTACCGGGTACCGGGGCCAACGTCCTGACTTTC. Protein product: CAWSVPGTGANVLTF.